A selection of T cell receptor beta chains follows, all from one sample in a study of neurological immune-mediated disorders. TCRdb re-called the 5' RACE reads with MiXCR, one entry per CDR3 protein. The sample shows about 95,000 distinct CDR3 sequences, 3% to 4% of them seen only once. Sequencing used PBMCs. The receptors were gathered from a woman younger than 35 with multiple sclerosis. CDR3s include the opening cysteine and the closing phenylalanine or tryptophan. The D gene is left open where the match is weak. Not all rows give a size; the values are once, few, many and, for expanded clones, a class.

>many|-|TRBV29-1|TRBJ1-1
CSVTNTEAFF
TGCAGCGTGACAAACACTGAAGCTTTCTTT
>many|TRBD1|TRBV29-1|TRBJ1-2
CSVAGQGEGYYGYTF
TGCAGCGTTGCGGGACAGGGGGAAGGGTACTATGGCTACACCTTC
>many|-|TRBV12-3/TRBV12-4|TRBJ2-1
CASTRIPDYNEQFF
TGTGCCAGCACCCGGATACCCGATTACAATGAGCAGTTCTTC
>many|-|TRBV7-7|TRBJ2-1
CASSPTGLTNNEQFF
TGTGCCAGCAGCCCGACGGGACTTACAAACAATGAGCAGTTCTTC
>many|TRBD2|TRBV20-1|TRBJ2-2
CSAGRTSGSVGELFF
TGCAGTGCGGGCCGGACTAGCGGGAGTGTCGGGGAGCTGTTTTTT
>-|-|TRBV20-1|TRBJ2-5
CSAVGIGEETQYF
TGCAGTGCTGTTGGGATAGGGGAAGAGACCCAGTACTTC
>many|-|TRBV21-1|TRBJ1-6
CASSKERPADNSPLHF
TGTGCCAGCAGCAAAGAAAGGCCAGCGGATAATTCACCCCTCCACTTT
>many|TRBD2|TRBV7-8|TRBJ2-2
CASSPWGGETGELFF
TGTGCCAGCAGCCCCTGGGGGGGTGAGACCGGGGAGCTGTTTTTT
>many|-|TRBV5-1|TRBJ2-1
CASSPPAVSSYNEQFF
TGCGCCAGCAGTCCGCCCGCGGTCAGCTCCTACAATGAGCAGTTCTTC
>many|-|TRBV20-1|TRBJ1-1
CSARDASIGTRNTEAFF
TGCAGTGCTAGAGATGCGTCGATCGGGACAAGGAACACTGAAGCTTTCTTT
>many|-|TRBV12-3/TRBV12-4|TRBJ1-1
CASSSANTEAFF
TGTGCCAGCAGTTCAGCGAACACTGAAGCTTTCTTT
>many|-|TRBV9|TRBJ2-5
CASSVGVGGETQYF
TGTGCCAGCAGCGTAGGGGTGGGAGGAGAGACCCAGTACTTC
>many|TRBD1|TRBV6-2/TRBV6-3|TRBJ2-5
CASGGQGETQYF
TGTGCCAGCGGGGGACAGGGAGAGACCCAGTACTTC
>few|-|TRBV6-6|TRBJ2-3
CASSYTGRADTQYF
TGTGCCAGCAGTTACACAGGGAGGGCAGATACGCAGTATTTT
>many|TRBD1|TRBV7-2|TRBJ1-4
CASSLKTGGAELFF
TGTGCCAGCAGCTTAAAAACAGGGGGTGCGGAACTGTTTTTT
>many|-|TRBV20-1|TRBJ2-3
CSARFGNTQYF
TGCAGTGCTAGATTCGGGAATACGCAGTATTTT
>many|-|TRBV7-9|TRBJ2-7
CASGDGPYEQYF
TGTGCCAGCGGGGACGGCCCCTACGAGCAGTACTTC
>-|-|TRBV7-8|TRBJ2-5
CASSLAPDSQETQYF
TGTGCCAGCAGCTTAGCCCCGGACAGTCAAGAGACCCAGTACTTC
>many|-|TRBV20-1|TRBJ2-5
CSARLPGDGETQYF
TGCAGTGCTAGATTGCCCGGGGATGGGGAGACCCAGTACTTC
>many|TRBD1|TRBV3-1|TRBJ1-1
CASSRPGGYGTEAFF
TGTGCCAGCAGCCGACCAGGGGGATACGGAACTGAAGCTTTCTTT
>many|-|TRBV28|TRBJ2-2
CASADPPPANTGELFF
TGTGCCAGCGCAGACCCACCTCCCGCGAACACCGGGGAGCTGTTTTTT
>many|-|TRBV5-1|TRBJ2-1
CASSLADINEQFF
TGCGCCAGCAGCTTGGCAGACATTAATGAGCAGTTCTTC
>many|-|TRBV24-1|TRBJ1-5
CATSEGGASKIRYSNQPQHF
TGTGCCACCAGTGAGGGAGGGGCCTCCAAGATTCGATATAGCAATCAGCCCCAGCATTTT
>many|-|TRBV15|TRBJ2-3
CATSRGVGEYTDTQYF
TGTGCCACCAGCAGAGGCGTTGGGGAGTACACAGATACGCAGTATTTT
>medium-sized|-|TRBV11-2|TRBJ2-7
CASSLGYPREQYF
TGTGCCAGCAGCCTCGGGTATCCGCGCGAGCAGTACTTC
>many|-|TRBV5-1|TRBJ2-5
CASSLAGDDQETQYF
TGCGCCAGCAGCTTGGCAGGAGATGACCAAGAGACCCAGTACTTC
>many|-|TRBV5-5|TRBJ2-2
CASSTPRGMNTGELFF
TGTGCCAGCAGCACACCTCGGGGAATGAACACCGGGGAGCTGTTTTTT
>many|-|TRBV29-1|TRBJ1-2
CSGDPPPKRGYTF
TGCAGCGGTGACCCTCCGCCAAAAAGGGGCTACACCTTC
>many|TRBD2|TRBV5-6|TRBJ2-1
CASSWGLAGGYEQFF
TGTGCCAGCAGCTGGGGACTAGCGGGGGGCTATGAGCAGTTCTTC
>many|-|TRBV20-1|TRBJ2-5
CSAQVGETQYF
TGCAGTGCTCAAGTGGGAGAGACCCAGTACTTC
>many|-|TRBV20-1|TRBJ2-1
CSARERWNEQFF
TGCAGTGCTAGGGAAAGATGGAATGAGCAGTTCTTC
>many|-|TRBV6-4|TRBJ1-2
CASSETSMDASYGYTF
TGTGCCAGCAGTGAAACTAGTATGGACGCGTCCTATGGCTACACCTTC
>many|-|TRBV29-1|TRBJ2-7
CSVEGKPPSYEQYF
TGCAGCGTTGAGGGTAAACCACCCTCATACGAGCAGTACTTC
>-|-|TRBV7-6|TRBJ1-1
CASSLRGGQSEAFF
TGTGCCAGCAGCTTAAGGGGGGGGCAGTCTGAAGCTTTCTTT
>many|-|TRBV20-1|TRBJ1-2
CSAATGSYGYTF
TGCAGTGCCGCAACAGGTTCCTATGGCTACACCTTC
>many|-|TRBV5-1|TRBJ2-7
CASSDGLFPYEQYF
TGCGCCAGCAGCGACGGACTTTTCCCCTACGAGCAGTACTTC
>many|TRBD2|TRBV5-1|TRBJ2-7
CASSTGTSGSGPYEQYF
TGCGCCAGCAGCACGGGCACTAGCGGGAGTGGGCCCTACGAGCAGTACTTC
>many|TRBD2|TRBV11-2|TRBJ2-1
CASSSRTSGGANEQFF
TGTGCCAGCAGCTCAAGGACTAGCGGGGGGGCCAATGAGCAGTTCTTC
>-|TRBD2|TRBV5-1|TRBJ2-3
CASSLGTSGDTQYF
TGCGCCAGCAGCTTGGGGACTAGCGGAGATACGCAGTATTTT
>many|TRBD2|TRBV3-1|TRBJ2-1
CASSLYVTQVAGGLDEQFF
TGTGCCAGCAGCCTCTACGTAACACAAGTAGCGGGGGGGTTGGATGAGCAGTTCTTC
>many|-|TRBV5-1|TRBJ2-7
CASSLGGRGLYEQYF
TGCGCCAGCAGCTTGGGGGGACGGGGTCTCTACGAGCAGTACTTC